This TCR beta chain was captured by sequencing in a study of cytomegalovirus exposure and HLA in healthy donors. Study results and caveats: In a later analysis, at a false discovery rate of 0.05, 16,951 TCR beta sequences matched HLA alleles. The classifier, whose performance was assessed in both the original and validation cohorts, reportedly diagnosed cytomegalovirus status with high specificity and sensitivity.

This clone was recorded once. Antigen unknown. Other DNA sequences of this sample code for an identical CDR3. Each donor was healthy, and each was a bone marrow donor. Both 60 Vbeta primers and 13 Jbeta primers went into the PCR. Assay: immunoSEQ multiplex PCR; the TCRdb copy retains only in-frame clones and omits some. The top ten hold 2.9% of the sample, which has some 200,000 clones, around 77% seen once. Germline CDR1 reads ENHRY; CDR2 reads SYGVKD. Unmatched junction bases numbered 9, after V lost 4 bases and J lost 2 bases. CDR3 length: 16 residues. Sequenced sample: PBMCs. This sequence joins TRBV10-3 and TRBJ2-5, with 8 bases matching TRBD2. The clonotype originates from a woman in her 30s in good health and CMV-seronegative. The CDR3 DNA is TGTGCCATCAGTGTCGGGGGGGCTAGTAGGCAAGAGACCCAGTACTTC. This codes for CAISVGGASRQETQYF.